The sequence of this TCR beta chain was determined in a study of T-cell reconstitution after alpha-beta-depleted transplantation in children. Preparation of the TCRbeta library used unique molecular identifiers. TCRdb re-analysed the PCR reads in MiXCR, keeping a single row per CDR3 protein. The sample contains about 610,000 distinct CDR3 sequences, roughly a tenth of which appear only once. The germline CDR1 and CDR2 sequences are SEHNR and FQNEAQ (reference sequence). The CDR3 extends over 15 amino acids. V was cut by 0 bases and J by 0 bases, with 5 bases left in between. In its sample, this clonotype was seen many times.

Material: PBMCs from the stem cell graft donor, obtained from the stem cell graft. The V gene is TRBV7-9, the J gene TRBJ2-2; D gene ambiguous. The clonotype originates from a human donor who donated a stem cell graft to a child with acute myeloid leukemia. The CDR3 protein is CASSLAGSNTGELFF. The CDR3 DNA reads TGTGCCAGCAGCTTAGCTGGGTCGAACACCGGGGAGCTGTTTTTT.